Given below is one TCR beta chain in context. The antigen it recognizes is unknown. No base-level quality is on record; no much larger clone is a single base apart. The sample is drawn from a study of T cell responses to AZD1222 COVID-19 vaccine (dated by TCRdb to the early 2020s). Background for the entire study: AZD1222 recipients with second doses at about 4 weeks or about 12 weeks were pooled, because spike-specific TCR depth and breadth did not differ between schedules. A total of 230 to 250 trial participants underwent TCR sequencing, of whom nearly 210 had received two doses of AZD1222 and about 25 had received two doses of the MenACWY control vaccine. Trial participants were enrolled into age subgroups of 18-55, 56-69 and 70-plus years, which contained 148, 28 and 57 TCR-sequenced participants, respectively. Points the paper makes about the study in general: The 56-69-year group was small, and its depth increase did not reach significance, likely because of low power. Vaccine-associated CD4 TCRs spanned the whole spike protein, with dominant responses in regions 160-218 and 743-854. Because no samples from the day 14 peak response were available, repertoires could be characterized only after the peak T cell response. After two AZD1222 doses, spike-specific TCR breadth and depth were significantly higher than at day 0 and than in MenACWY recipients. Participants were mostly white British and included more females than males, and it was suggested by the authors that clonal diversity may have been underestimated. Only five or six AZD1222 recipients were SARS-CoV-2 seropositive at baseline, limiting conclusions about previously exposed vaccinees. Nearly half of unique spike-specific TCRs reportedly recognized epitopes outside regions mutated in the B.1.351 and B.1.1.7 variants.

The time point label, as the study defines it: baseline before first vaccination. Vaccinee samples came from UK trials COV001 and COV002, including a single-blind randomized controlled phase 2/3 trial of AZD1222 (ChAdOx1 nCoV-19) in healthy adults. Trial participant PBMC samples were collected at day 0 and day 28 after the second dose for TCRbeta chain sequencing. The CDR3 regions of human TCRbeta chains were analyzed by immunosequencing. Processing in the source paper ran as follows. TCRs in the repertoires were compared against a reference library of SARS-CoV-2-specific TCRs that had been generated with the MIRA antigen-specificity platform. Breadth meant the fraction of unique TCRs that were SARS-CoV-2-associated, whereas depth meant the fraction of total T cells that were SARS-CoV-2-associated. Each spike-specific TCR was assigned to its reactive spike region and to a CD4 or CD8 class using the MIRA data. Log10-transformed breadth and depth values were compared by one-way ANOVA with Sidak's multiple comparisons tests. What TCRdb holds here is the immuneACCESS table cut down to in-frame rearrangements. Part of the clones is not present; checked against another copy, under half of the missing clones reflect an unresolved V gene, and the others are unexplained. V and J calls and clone size are those listed in that table; D and trimming were worked out from the DNA. Here the sample has 100,000 to 130,000 clones; around 91% occur a single time. The ten largest make up under 25% of the sample.

CDR1 and CDR2 were assigned from the germline V gene as MRHNA and SNTAGT. Trimming at the junction amounts to 7 bases on V and 6 bases on J, and the germline ends lie 7 bases apart. The CDR3 numbers 11 residues from cysteine through phenylalanine. Solely the CDR3 DNA is kept, with 33 bases framed from the first base. This sequence was found in an adult in good health. The chain is encoded by TRBV6-4 joined to TRBJ1-5; no D segment can be confidently identified. This sample comprised peripheral blood, obtained on day 0 of AZD1222 vaccination. The CDR3 protein: CASTRRQPQHF. The nucleotides are TGTGCCAGCACTCGACGTCAGCCCCAGCATTTT.